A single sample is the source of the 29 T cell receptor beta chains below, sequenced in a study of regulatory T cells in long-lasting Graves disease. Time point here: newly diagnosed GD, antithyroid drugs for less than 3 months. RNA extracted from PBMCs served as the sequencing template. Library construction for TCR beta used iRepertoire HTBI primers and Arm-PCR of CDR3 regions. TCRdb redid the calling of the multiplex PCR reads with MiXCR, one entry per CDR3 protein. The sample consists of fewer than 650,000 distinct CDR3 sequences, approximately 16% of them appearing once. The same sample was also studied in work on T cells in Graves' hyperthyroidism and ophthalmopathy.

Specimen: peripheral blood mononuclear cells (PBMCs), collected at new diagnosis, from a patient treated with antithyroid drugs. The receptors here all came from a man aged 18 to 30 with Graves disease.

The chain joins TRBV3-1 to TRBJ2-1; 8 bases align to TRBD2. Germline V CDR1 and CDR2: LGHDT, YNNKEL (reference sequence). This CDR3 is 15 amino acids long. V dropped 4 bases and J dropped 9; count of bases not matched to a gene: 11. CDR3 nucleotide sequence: TGTGCCAGCAGCCTGAGCGGGAGCACTGGGACTGAGCAGTTCTTC. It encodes CASSLSGSTGTEQFF.

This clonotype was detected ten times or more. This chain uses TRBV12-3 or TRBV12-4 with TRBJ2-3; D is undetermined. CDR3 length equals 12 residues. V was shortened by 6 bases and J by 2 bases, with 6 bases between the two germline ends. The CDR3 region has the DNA TGTGCCAGCAGGGATTTCACAGATACGCAGTATTTT. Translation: CASRDFTDTQYF.

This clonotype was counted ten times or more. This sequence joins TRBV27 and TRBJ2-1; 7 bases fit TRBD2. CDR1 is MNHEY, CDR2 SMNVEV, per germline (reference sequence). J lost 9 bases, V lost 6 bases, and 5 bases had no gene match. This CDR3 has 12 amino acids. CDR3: CASRERDREQFF. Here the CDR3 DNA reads TGTGCCAGCAGAGAGCGGGATCGTGAGCAGTTCTTC.

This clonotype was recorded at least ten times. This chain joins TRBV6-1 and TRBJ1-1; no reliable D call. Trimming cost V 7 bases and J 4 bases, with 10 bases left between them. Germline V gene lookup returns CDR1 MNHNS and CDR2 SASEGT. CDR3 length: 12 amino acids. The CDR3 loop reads CASTPETTEAFF. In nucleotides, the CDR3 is TGTGCCAGCACCCCGGAGACCACTGAAGCTTTCTTT.

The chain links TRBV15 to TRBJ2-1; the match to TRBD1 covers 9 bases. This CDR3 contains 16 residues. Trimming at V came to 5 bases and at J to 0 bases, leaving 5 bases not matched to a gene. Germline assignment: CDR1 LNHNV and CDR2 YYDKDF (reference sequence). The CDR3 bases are TGTGCCACCAGCGGGTGGGACAGGGACTCCTACAATGAGCAGTTCTTC. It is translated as CATSGWDRDSYNEQFF.

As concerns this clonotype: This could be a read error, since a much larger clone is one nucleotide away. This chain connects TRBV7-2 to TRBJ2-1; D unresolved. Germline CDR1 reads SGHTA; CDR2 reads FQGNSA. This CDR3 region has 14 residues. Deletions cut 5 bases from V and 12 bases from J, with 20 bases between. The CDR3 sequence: CASSQSYTRVGQFF. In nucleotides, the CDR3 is TGTGCCAGCAGCCAGTCTTATACCCGGGTGGGGCAGTTCTTC.

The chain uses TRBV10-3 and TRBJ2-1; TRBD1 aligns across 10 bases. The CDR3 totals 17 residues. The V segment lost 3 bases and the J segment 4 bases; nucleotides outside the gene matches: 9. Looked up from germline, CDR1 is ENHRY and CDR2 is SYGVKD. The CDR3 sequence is CAISDDRGQIGYNEQFF. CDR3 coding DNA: TGTGCCATCAGTGATGACAGGGGGCAGATAGGTTACAATGAGCAGTTCTTC.

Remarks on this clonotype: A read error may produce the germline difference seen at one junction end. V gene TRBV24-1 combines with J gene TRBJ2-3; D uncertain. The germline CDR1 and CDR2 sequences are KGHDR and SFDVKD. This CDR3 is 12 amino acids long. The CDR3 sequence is CAASGPTDTQYF. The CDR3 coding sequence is TGTGCCGCCAGTGGACCCACAGATACGCAGTATTTT.

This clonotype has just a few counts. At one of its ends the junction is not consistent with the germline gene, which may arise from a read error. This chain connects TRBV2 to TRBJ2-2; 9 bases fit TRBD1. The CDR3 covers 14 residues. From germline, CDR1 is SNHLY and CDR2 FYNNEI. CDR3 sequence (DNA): TGTGCCAGCAGGGAAGACAGGGGGACCGGGGAGCTGTTTTTT. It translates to CASREDRGTGELFF.

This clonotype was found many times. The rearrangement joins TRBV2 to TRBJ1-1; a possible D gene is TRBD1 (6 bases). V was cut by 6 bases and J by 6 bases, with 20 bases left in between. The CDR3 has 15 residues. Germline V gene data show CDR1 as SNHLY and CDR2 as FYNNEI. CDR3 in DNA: TGTGCCAGCAGCCCCCAGGAGGGGGAGGGGGCTGAAGCTTTCTTT. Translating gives CASSPQEGEGAEAFF.

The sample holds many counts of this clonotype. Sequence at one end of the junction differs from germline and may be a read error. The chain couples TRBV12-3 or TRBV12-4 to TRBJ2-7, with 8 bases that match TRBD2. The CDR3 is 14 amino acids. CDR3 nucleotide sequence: TGTGCCAGCAGCTTAGCGGGGCGGTCCTACGAGCAGTACTTC. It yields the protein CASSLAGRSYEQYF.

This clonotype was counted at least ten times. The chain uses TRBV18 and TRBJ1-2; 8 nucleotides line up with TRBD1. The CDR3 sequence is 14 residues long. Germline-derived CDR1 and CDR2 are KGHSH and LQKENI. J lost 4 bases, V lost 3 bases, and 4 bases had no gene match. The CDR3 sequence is CASSPGQGLYGYTF. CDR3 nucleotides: TGTGCCAGCTCACCTGGACAGGGCCTCTATGGCTACACCTTC. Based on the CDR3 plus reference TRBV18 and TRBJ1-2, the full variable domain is NAGVMQNPRHLVRRRGQEARLRCSPMKGHSHVYWYRQLPEEGLKFMVYLQKENIIDESGMPKERFSAEFPKEGPSILRIQQVVRGDSAAYFCASSPGQGLYGYTFGSGTRLTVV.

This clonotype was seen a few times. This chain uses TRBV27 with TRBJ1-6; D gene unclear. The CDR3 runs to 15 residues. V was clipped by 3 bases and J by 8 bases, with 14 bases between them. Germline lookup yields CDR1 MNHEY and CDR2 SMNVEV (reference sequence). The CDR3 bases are TGTGCCAGCAGTTTGTTTTATCGGTCCGATTCACCCCTCCACTTT. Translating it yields CASSLFYRSDSPLHF.

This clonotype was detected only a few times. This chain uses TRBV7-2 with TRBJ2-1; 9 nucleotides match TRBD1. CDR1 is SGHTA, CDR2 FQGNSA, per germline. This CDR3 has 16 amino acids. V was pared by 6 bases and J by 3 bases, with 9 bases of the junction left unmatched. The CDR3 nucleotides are TGTGCCAGCAGACGGATCCGGGACAGGGACTACAATGAGCAGTTCTTC. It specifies CASRRIRDRDYNEQFF.

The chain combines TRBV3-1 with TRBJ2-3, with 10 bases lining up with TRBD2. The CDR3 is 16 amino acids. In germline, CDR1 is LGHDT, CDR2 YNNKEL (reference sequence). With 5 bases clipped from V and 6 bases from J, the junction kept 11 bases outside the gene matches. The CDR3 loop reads CASSSSSGSMYDTQYF. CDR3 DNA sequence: TGTGCCAGCAGCTCCTCTAGCGGGAGTATGTATGATACGCAGTATTTT.

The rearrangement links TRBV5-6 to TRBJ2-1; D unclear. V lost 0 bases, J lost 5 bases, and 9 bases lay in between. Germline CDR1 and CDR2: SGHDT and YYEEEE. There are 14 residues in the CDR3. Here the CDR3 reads CASSLGQRNNEQFF. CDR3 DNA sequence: TGTGCCAGCAGCTTGGGTCAGCGAAACAATGAGCAGTTCTTC. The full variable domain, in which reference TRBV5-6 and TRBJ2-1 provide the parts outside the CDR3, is DAGVTQSPTHLIKTRGQQVTLRCSPKSGHDTVSWYQQALGQGPQFIFQYYEEEERQRGNFPDRFSGHQFPNYSSELNVNALLLGDSALYLCASSLGQRNNEQFFGPGTRLTVL.

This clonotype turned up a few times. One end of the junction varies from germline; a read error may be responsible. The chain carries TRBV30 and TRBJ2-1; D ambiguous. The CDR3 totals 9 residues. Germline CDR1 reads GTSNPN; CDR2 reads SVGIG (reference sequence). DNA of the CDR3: TGTGCCTGGAGTGACGTCCCGCTCTTC. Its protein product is CAWSDVPLF. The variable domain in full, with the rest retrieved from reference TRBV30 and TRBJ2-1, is SQTIHQWPATLVQPVGSPLSLECTVEGTSNPNLYWYRQAAGRGLQLLFYSVGIGQISSEVPQNLSASRPQDRQFILSSKKLLLSDSGFYLCAWSDVPLFGPGTRLTVL.

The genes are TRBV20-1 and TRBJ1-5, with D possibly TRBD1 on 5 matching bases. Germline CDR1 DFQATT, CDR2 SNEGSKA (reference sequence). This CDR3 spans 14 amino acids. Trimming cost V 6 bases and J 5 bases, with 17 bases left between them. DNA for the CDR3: TGCAGTGCCGGGGGGGGGGGAATCGATCAGCCCCAGCATTTT. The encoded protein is CSAGGGGIDQPQHF.

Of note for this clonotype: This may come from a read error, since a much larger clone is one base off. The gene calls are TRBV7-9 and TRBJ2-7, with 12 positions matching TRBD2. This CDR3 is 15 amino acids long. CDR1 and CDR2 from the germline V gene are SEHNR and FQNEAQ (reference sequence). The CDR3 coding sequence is TGTGTCAGCAGCTCGGATGGACTAGCGGGAAACGAGCAGTACTTC. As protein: CVSSSDGLAGNEQYF.

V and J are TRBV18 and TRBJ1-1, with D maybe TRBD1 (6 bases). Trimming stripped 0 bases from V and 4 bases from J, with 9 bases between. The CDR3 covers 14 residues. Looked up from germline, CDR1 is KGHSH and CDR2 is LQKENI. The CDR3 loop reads CASSPPTGATEAFF. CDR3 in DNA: TGTGCCAGCTCACCACCTACGGGGGCCACTGAAGCTTTCTTT.

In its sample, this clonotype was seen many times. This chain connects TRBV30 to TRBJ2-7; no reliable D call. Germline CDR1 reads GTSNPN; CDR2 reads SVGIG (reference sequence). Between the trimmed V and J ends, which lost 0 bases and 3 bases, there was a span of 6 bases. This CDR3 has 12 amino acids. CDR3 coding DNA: TGTGCCTGGAGTGTAACCGTCTACGAGCAGTACTTC. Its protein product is CAWSVTVYEQYF.

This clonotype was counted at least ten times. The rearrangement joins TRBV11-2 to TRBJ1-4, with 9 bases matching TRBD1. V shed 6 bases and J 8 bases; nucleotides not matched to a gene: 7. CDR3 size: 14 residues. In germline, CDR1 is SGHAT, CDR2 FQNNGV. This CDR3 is CASSPQGAEEKLFF. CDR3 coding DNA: TGTGCCAGCAGTCCACAGGGGGCGGAAGAAAAACTGTTTTTT.

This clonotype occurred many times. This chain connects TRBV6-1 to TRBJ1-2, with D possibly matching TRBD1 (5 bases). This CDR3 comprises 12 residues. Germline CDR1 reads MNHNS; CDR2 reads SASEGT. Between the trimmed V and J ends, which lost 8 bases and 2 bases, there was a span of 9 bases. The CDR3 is CASHPGNYGYTF. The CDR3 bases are TGTGCCAGCCACCCAGGGAACTATGGCTACACCTTC.

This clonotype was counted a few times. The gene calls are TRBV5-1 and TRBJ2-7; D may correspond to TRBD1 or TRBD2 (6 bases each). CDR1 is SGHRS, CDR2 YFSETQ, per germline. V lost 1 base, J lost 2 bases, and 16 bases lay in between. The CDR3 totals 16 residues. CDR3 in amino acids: CASSLYPGARTYEQYF. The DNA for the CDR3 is TGCGCCAGCAGCTTGTATCCGGGGGCGCGCACCTACGAGCAGTACTTC.

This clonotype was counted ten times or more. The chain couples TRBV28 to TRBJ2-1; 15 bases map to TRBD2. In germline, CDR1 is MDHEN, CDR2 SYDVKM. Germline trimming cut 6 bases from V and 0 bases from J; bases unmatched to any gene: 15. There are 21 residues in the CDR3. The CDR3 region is CASSLPLRGTSGRSSYNEQFF. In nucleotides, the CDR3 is TGTGCCAGCAGCTTACCCCTCCGAGGGACTAGCGGGAGGAGCTCCTACAATGAGCAGTTCTTC.

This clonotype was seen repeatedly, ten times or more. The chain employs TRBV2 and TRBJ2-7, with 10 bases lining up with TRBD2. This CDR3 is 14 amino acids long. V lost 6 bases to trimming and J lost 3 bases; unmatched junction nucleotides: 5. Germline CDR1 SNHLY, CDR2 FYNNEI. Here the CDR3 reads CASSGLADYYEQYF. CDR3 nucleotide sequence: TGTGCCAGCAGCGGACTAGCGGACTACTACGAGCAGTACTTC.

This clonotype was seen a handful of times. The CDR3 sequence is CSVEDGQNSYGYTF. The CDR3 DNA reads TGCAGCGTTGAAGATGGACAGAACTCGTATGGCTACACCTTC. V is TRBV29-1 and J is TRBJ1-2; possibly TRBD1 for D (6 bases). This CDR3 contains 14 residues. V lost 0 bases, J lost 5 bases, and 13 bases lay in between. The V gene's germline CDR1 is SQVTM and CDR2 ANQGSEA.

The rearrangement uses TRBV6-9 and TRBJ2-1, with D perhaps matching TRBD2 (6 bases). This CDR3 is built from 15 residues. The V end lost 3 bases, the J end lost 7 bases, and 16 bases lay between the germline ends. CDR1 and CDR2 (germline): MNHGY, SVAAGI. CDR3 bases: TGTGCCAGCAGTTACGGGCGGGAACTTAGGAATGAGCAGTTCTTC. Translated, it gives CASSYGRELRNEQFF.

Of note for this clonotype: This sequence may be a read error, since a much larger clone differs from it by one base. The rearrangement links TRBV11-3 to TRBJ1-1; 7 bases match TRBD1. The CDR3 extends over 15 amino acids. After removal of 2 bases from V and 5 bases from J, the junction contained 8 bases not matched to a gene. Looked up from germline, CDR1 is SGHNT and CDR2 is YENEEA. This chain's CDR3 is CASSLRGGRRTEAFF. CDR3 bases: TGTGCCAGCAGCTTAAGAGGGGGCAGGAGAACTGAAGCTTTCTTT.